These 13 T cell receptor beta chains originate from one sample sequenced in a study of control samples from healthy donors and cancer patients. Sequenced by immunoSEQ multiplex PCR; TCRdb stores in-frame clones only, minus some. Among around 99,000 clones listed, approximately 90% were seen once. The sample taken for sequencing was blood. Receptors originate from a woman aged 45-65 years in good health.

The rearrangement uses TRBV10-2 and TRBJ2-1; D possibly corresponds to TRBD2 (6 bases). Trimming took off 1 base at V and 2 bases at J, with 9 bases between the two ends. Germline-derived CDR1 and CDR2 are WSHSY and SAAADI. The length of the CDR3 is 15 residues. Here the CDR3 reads CASSEWRGTYNEQFF. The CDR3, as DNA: TGCGCCAGCAGTGAGTGGAGGGGAACCTACAATGAGCAGTTCTTC.

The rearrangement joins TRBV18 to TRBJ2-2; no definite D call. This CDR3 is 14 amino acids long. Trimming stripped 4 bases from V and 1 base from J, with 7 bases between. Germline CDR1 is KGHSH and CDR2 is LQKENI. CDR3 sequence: CASSQNMNTGELFF. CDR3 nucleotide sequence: TGTGCCAGCTCACAGAACATGAACACCGGGGAGCTGTTTTTT.

This chain's CDR3 is CASSRRQRSGPKNIQYF. Written as DNA, the CDR3 is TGTGCCAGCAGCAGACGTCAGAGAAGCGGGCCCAAAAACATTCAGTACTTC. V usage is TRBV21-1 and J usage is TRBJ2-4; the table's D call, TRBD2, was not checked against the DNA. TRBV21-1 is a pseudogene. CDR3 length: 17 residues.

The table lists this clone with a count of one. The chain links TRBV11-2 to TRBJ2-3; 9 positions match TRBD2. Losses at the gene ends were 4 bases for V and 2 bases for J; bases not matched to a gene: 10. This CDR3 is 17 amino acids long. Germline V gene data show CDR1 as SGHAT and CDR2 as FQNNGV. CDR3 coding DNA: TGTGCCAGCAGCTACGGGCTAGCGGGGCCGTCCACAGATACGCAGTATTTT. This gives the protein CASSYGLAGPSTDTQYF.

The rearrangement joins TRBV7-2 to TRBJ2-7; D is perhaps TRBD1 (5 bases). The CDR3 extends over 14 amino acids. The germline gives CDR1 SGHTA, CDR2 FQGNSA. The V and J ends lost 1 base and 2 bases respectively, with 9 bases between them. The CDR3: CASSLGYRPYEQYV. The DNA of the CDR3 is TGTGCCAGCAGCTTAGGGTACAGGCCCTACGAGCAGTACGTC.

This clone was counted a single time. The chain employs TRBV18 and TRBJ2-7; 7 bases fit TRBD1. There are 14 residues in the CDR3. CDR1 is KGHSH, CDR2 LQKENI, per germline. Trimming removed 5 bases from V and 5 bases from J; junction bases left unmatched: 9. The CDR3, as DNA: TGTGCCAGCTCAATAGGACAGGTAACGAACGAGCAGTACGTC. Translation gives CASSIGQVTNEQYV.

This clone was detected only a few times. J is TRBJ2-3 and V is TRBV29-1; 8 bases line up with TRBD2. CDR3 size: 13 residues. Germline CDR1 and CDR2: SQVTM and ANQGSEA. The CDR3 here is CSEVDGRADTQYF. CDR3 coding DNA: TGCAGTGAAGTTGACGGGAGGGCAGATACGCAGTATTTT.

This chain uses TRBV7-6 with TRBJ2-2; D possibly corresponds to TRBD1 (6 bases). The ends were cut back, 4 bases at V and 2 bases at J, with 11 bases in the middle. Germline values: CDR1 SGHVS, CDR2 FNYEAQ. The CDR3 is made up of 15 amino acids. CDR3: CASSSQGANTGELFF. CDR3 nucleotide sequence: TGTGCCAGCAGCTCACAGGGTGCAAACACCGGGGAGCTGTTTTTT.

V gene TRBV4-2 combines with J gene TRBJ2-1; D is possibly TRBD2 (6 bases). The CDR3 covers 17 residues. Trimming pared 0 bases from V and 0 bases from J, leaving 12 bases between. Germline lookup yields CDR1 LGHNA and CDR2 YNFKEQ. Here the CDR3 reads CASSQDGREYSYNEQFF. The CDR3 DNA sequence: TGTGCCAGCAGCCAAGACGGTCGGGAGTACTCCTACAATGAGCAGTTCTTC.

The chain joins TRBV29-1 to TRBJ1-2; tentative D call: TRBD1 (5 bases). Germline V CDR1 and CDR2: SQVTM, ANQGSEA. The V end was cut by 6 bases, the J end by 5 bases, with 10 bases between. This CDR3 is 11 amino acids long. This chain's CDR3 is CSVLAGYGYTF. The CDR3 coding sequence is TGCAGCGTCCTGGCAGGGTATGGCTACACCTTC.

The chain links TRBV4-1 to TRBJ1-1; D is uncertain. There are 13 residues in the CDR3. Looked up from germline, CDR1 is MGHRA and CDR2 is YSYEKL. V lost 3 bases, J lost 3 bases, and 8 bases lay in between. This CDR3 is CASSQEAHTEAFF. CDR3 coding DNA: TGCGCCAGCAGCCAGGAAGCTCACACTGAAGCTTTCTTT.

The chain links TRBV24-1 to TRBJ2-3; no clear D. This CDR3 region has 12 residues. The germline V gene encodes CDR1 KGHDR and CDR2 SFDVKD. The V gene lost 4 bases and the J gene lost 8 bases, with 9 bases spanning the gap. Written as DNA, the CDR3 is TGTGCCACCAGTGACTTGTTAGGTACGCAGTATTTT. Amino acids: CATSDLLGTQYF.

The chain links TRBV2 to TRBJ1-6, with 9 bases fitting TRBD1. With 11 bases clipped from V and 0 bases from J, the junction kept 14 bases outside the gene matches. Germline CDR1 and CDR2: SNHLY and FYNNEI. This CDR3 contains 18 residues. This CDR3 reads CAGQGLGETSSYNSPLHF. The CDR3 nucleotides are TGTGCCGGACAGGGGTTAGGGGAAACGAGCTCCTATAATTCACCCCTCCACTTT.